This TCR beta chain was identified in a study of T cell repertoires in cytomegalovirus infection. On this clonotype itself: The antigen remains undetermined.

One entry per CDR3 protein, called by TCRdb with MiXCR from the reads. The data show a few hundred thousand distinct CDR3 sequences, with more than 15% seen just once and approximately 44% held by the top ten. CDR1 is MNHEY, CDR2 SVGEGT, per germline. The V end was cut by 5 bases, the J end by 1 base, with 11 bases between. The CDR3 consists of 14 residues. Overall study results and limits: Clonotype analysis showed dominance of the ex vivo response by HLA-C-restricted CMV-specific TCR beta clonotypes.

This TCR derives from a human donor in good health (CMV status not recorded). Some clones in this sample may be carry-over from other donors' samples. Sequenced sample: CD8+ T cells from PBMCs. This sequence joins TRBV6-2 or TRBV6-3 and TRBJ2-5; D tentatively fits TRBD1 or TRBD2 (5 bases each). The CDR3 bases are TGTGCCAGCAGTAGGGACGGCGTCCAAGAGACCCAGTACTTC. Translated: CASSRDGVQETQYF.